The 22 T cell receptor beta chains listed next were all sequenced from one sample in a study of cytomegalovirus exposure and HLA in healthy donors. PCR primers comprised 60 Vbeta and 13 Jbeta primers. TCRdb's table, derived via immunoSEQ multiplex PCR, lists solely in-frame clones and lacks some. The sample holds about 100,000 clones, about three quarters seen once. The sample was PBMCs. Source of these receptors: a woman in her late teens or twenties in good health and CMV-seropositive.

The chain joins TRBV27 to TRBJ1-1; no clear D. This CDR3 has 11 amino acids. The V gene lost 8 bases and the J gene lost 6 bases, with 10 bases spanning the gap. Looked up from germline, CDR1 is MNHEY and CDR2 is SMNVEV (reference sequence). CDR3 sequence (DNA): TGTGCCAGCCTCGGGAGGGCTGAAGCTTTCTTT. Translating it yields CASLGRAEAFF.

The CDR3 loop is CASSLAGGTVNEKLFF. The CDR3, as DNA: TGTGCCAGCAGCTTAGCAGGGGGGACAGTGAATGAAAAACTGTTTTTT. The V and J genes are TRBV11-2 and TRBJ1-4; TRBD1 aligns across 7 bases. V lost 1 base, J lost 5 bases, and 7 bases stayed unmatched. The CDR3 has 16 residues. From germline, CDR1 is SGHAT and CDR2 FQNNGV.

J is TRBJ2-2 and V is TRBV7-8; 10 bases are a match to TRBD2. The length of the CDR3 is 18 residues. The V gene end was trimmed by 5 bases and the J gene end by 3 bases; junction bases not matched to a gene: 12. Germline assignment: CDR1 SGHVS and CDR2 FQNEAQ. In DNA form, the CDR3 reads TGTGCCAGCAGCAATGGGAGACTAGCGGGCTTAGACACCGGGGAGCTGTTTTTT. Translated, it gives CASSNGRLAGLDTGELFF.

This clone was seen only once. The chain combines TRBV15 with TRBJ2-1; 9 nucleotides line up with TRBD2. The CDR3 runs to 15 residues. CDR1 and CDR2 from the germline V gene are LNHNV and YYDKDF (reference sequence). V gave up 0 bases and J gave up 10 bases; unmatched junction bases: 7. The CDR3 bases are TGTGCCACCAGCAGAGATTGGCGGGAGGGAAACGAGCAGTTCTTC. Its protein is CATSRDWREGNEQFF.

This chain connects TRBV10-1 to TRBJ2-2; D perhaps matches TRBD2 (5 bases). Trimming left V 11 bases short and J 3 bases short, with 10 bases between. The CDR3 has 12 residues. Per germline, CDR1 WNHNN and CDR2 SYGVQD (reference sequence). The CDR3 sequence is CAVRTYTGELFF. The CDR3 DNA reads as TGCGCCGTCCGGACTTACACCGGGGAGCTGTTTTTT.

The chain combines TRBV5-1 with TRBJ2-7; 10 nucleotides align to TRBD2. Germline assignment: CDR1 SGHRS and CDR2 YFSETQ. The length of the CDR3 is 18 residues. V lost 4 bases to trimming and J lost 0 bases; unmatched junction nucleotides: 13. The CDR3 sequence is CASSMTSGSRPVSYEQYF. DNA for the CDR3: TGCGCCAGCAGCATGACTAGCGGGTCCCGGCCCGTCTCCTACGAGCAGTACTTC.

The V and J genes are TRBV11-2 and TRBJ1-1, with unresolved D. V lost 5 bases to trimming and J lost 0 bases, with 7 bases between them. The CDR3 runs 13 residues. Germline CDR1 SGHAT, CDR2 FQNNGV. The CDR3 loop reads CASSPPVNTEAFF. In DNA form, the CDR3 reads TGTGCCAGCAGCCCCCCCGTGAACACTGAAGCTTTCTTT. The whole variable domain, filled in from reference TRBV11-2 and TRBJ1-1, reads EAGVAQSPRYKIIEKRQSVAFWCNPISGHATLYWYQQILGQGPKLLIQFQNNGVVDDSQLPKDRFSAERLKGVDSTLKIQPAKLEDSAVYLCASSPPVNTEAFFGQGTRLTVV.

CDR3 in amino acids: CASSYRMAGDHEQYF. The CDR3 DNA follows: TGTGCCAGCAGTTACCGTATGGCGGGAGACCACGAGCAGTACTTC. This sequence joins TRBV6-6 and TRBJ2-7, with 7 bases that match TRBD2. J lost 5 bases, V lost 2 bases, and 9 bases had no gene match. This CDR3 contains 15 residues. Germline V gene data show CDR1 as MNHNY and CDR2 as SVGAGI (reference sequence).

The CDR3 DNA follows: TGTGCCTCAGCGGGAGAGTTCTACACTGAAGCTTTCTTT. Its translation is CASAGEFYTEAFF. The chain joins TRBV10-3 to TRBJ1-1; D not certain. V was clipped by 11 bases and J by 3 bases, with 16 bases between them. CDR3 size: 13 residues. Germline-derived CDR1 and CDR2 are ENHRY and SYGVKD.

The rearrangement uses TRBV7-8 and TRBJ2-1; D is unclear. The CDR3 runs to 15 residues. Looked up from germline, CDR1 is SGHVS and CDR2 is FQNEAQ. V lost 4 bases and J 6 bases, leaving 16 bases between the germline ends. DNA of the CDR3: TGTGCCAGCAGCTCTGAGGCGTCACGATCCAATGAGCAGTTCTTC. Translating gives CASSSEASRSNEQFF.

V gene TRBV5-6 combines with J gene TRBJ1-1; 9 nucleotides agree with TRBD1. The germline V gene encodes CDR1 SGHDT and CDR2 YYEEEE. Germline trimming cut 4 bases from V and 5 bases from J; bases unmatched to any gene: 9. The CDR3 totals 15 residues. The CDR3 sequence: CASSTSGQGRTEAFF. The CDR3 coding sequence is TGTGCCAGCAGCACGTCGGGACAGGGTAGAACTGAAGCTTTCTTT.

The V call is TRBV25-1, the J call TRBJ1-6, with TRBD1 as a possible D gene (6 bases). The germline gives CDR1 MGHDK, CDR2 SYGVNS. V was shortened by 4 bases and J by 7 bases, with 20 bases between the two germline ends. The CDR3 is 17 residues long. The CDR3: CASSGWLQGALNSPLHF. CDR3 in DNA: TGTGCCAGCAGTGGCTGGCTACAGGGCGCGTTAAATTCACCCCTCCACTTT.

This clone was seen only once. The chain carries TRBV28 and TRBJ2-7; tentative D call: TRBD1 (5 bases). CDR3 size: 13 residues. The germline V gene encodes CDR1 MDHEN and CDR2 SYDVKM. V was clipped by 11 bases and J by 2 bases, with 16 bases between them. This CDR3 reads CACQGTLAYEQYF. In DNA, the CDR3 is TGTGCCTGCCAGGGAACCTTGGCCTACGAGCAGTACTTC.

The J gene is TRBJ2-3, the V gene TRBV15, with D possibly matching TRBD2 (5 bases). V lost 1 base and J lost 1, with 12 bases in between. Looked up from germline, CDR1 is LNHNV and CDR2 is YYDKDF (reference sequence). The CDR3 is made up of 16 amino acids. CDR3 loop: CATSRGDSVGTDTQYF. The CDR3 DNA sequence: TGTGCCACCAGCAGAGGGGATAGCGTCGGCACAGATACGCAGTATTTT.

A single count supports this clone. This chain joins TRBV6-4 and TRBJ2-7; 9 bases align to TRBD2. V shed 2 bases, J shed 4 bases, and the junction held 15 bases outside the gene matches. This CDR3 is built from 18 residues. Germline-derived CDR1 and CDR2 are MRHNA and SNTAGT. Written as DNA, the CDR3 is TGTGCCAGCAGTGACCATAGCGGGAGAGGGGAGCCGGGTTACGAGCAGTACTTC. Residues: CASSDHSGRGEPGYEQYF.

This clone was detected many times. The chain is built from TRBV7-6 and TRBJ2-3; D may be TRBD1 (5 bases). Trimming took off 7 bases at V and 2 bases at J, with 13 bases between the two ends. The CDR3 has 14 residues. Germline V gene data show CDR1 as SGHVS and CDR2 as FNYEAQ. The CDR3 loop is CASKKGWDTDTQYF. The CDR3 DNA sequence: TGTGCCAGCAAAAAGGGGTGGGACACAGATACGCAGTATTTT.

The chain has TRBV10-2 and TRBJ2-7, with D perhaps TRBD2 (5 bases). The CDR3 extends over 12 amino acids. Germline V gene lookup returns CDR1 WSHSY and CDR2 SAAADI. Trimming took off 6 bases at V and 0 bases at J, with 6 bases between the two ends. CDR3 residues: CASRRGSYEQYF. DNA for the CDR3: TGCGCCAGCAGACGGGGCTCCTACGAGCAGTACTTC.

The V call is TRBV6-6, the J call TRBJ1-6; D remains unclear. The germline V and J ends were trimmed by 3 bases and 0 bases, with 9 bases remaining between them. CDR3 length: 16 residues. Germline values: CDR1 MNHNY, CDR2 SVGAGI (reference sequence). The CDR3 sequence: CASSYADSSYNSPLHF. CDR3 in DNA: TGTGCCAGCAGTTATGCGGATAGCTCCTATAATTCACCCCTCCACTTT.

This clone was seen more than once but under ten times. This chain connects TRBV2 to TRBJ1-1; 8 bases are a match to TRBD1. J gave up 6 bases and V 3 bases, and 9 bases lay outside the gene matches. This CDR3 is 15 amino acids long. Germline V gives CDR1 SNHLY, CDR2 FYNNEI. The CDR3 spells CASSDPGQGGPEAFF. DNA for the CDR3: TGTGCCAGCAGTGACCCCGGACAGGGTGGCCCTGAAGCTTTCTTT.

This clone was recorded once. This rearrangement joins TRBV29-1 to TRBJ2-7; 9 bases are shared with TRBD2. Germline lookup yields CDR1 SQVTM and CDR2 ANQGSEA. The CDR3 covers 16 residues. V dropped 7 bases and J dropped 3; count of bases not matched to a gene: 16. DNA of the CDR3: TGCAGCGCCCAAAAGGGTAGCGGGAGTGGGGGCTACGAGCAGTACTTC. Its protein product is CSAQKGSGSGGYEQYF.

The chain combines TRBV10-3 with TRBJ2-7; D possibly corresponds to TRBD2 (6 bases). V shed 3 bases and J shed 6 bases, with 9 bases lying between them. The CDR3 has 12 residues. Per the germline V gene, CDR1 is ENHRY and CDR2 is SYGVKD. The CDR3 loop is CAISEVGGEQYF. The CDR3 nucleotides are TGTGCCATCAGTGAAGTCGGGGGCGAGCAGTACTTC.

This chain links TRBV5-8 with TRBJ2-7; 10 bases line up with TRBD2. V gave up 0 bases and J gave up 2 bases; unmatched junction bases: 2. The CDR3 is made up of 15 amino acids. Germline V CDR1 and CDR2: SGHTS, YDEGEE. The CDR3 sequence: CASSLATSGTYEQYF. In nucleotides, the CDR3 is TGTGCCAGCAGCTTGGCCACTAGCGGGACCTACGAGCAGTACTTC.